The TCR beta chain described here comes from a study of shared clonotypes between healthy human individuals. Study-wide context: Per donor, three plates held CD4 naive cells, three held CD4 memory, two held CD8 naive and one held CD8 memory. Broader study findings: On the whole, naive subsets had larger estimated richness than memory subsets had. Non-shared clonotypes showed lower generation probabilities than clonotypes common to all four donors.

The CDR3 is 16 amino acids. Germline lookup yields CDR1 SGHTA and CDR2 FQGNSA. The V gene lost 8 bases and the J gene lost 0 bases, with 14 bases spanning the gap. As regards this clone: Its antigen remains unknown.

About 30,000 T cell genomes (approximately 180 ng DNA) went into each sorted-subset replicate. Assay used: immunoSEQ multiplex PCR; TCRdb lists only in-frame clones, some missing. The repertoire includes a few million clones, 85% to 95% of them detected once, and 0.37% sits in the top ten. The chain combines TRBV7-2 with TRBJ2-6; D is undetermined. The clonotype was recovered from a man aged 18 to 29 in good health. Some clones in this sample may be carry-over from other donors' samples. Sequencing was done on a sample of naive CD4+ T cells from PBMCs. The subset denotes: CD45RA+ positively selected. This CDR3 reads CASLIPRASGANVLTF. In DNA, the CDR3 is TGTGCCAGCCTGATACCTAGGGCCTCTGGGGCCAACGTCCTGACTTTC.